This T cell receptor (beta chain) was documented in a study of blood T cell repertoires in COVID-19. Study summary: Sites across the United States, Italy and Spain contributed samples from acute and convalescent COVID-19. PBMCs, B-cell-depleted T cells, or T cells were the source of the cDNA or gDNA that made up the material.

Produced via immunoSEQ multiplex PCR; TCRdb's table is partial and in-frame only. The repertoire holds some 45,000 clones, with 80% to 90% as singletons. CDR3 length: 15 amino acids. Germline V lookup: CDR1 SGHTA, CDR2 FQGTGA. The V segment lost 2 bases and the J segment 3 bases; nucleotides outside the gene matches: 5. This chain links TRBV7-3 with TRBJ2-3; the match to TRBD2 covers 7 bases. Specimen: peripheral blood. The TCR was taken from a man in his 60s with active COVID-19. This CDR3 is CASSLALGGTDTQYF. The CDR3 DNA reads as TGTGCCAGCAGCTTAGCCTTGGGGGGGACAGATACGCAGTATTTT. The full variable domain, rest sourced from reference TRBV7-3 and TRBJ2-3, is GAGVSQTPSNKVTEKGKYVELRCDPISGHTALYWYRQSLGQGPEFLIYFQGTGAADDSGLPNDRFFAVRPEGSVSTLKIQRTERGDSAVYLCASSLALGGTDTQYFGPGTRLTVL.